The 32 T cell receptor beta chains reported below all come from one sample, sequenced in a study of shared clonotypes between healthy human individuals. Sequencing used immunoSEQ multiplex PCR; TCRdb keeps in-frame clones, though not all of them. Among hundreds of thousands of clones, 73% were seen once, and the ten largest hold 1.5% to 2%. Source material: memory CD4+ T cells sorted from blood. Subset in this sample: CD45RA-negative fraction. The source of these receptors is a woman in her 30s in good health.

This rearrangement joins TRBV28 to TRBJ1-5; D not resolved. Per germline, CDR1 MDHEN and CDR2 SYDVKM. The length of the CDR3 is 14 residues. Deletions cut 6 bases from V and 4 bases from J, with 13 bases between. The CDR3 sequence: CASSISGFNQPQHF. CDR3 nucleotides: TGTGCCAGCAGCATCTCGGGGTTTAATCAGCCCCAGCATTTT.

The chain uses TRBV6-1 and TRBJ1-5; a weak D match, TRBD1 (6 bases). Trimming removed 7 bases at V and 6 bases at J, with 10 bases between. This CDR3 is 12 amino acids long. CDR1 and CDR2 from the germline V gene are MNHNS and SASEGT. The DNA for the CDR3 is TGTGCCAGCAACAGGGAAGCTCAGCCCCAGCATTTT. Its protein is CASNREAQPQHF.

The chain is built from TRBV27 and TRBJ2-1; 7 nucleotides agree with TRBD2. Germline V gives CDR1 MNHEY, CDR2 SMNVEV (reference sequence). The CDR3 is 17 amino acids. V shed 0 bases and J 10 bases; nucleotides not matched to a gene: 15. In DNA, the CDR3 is TGTGCCAGCAGTTTATCTGGGACTATCAACCCCAATGGCGAGCAGTTCTTC. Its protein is CASSLSGTINPNGEQFF.

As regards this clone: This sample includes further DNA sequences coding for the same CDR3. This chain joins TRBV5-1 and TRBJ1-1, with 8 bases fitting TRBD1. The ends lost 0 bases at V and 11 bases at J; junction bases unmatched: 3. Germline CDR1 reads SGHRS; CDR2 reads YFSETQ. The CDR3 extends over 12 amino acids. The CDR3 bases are TGCGCCAGCAGCTTGGGGCAGGGGGCTGCTTTCTTT. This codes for CASSLGQGAAFF. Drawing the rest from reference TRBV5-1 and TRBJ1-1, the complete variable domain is KAGVTQTPRYLIKTRGQQVTLSCSPISGHRSVSWYQQTPGQGLQFLFEYFSETQRNKGNFPGRFSGRQFSNSRSEMNVSTLELGDSALYLCASSLGQGAAFFGQGTRLTVV.

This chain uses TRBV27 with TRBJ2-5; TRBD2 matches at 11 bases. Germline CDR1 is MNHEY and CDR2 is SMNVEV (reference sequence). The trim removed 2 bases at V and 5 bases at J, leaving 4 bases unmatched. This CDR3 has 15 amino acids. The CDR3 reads CASSLIAGGDETQYF. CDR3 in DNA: TGTGCCAGCAGTTTAATAGCGGGAGGGGACGAGACCCAGTACTTC.

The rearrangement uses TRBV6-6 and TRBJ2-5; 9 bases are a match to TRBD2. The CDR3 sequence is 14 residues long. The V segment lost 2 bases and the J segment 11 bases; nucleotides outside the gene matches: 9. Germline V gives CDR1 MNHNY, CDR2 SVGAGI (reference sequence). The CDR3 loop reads CASSYGGRAGEQYF. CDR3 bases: TGTGCCAGCAGTTACGGCGGGAGGGCCGGAGAGCAGTACTTC.

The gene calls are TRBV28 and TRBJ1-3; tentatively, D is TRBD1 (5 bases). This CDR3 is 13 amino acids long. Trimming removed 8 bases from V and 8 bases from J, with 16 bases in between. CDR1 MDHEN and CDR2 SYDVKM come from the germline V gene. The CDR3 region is CASYRNGADTIYF. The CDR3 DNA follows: TGTGCCAGCTATAGGAATGGGGCGGACACCATATATTTT.

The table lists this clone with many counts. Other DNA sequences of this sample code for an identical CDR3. CDR3 in DNA: TGCGCCAGCAGCTTGAGTAGCGGGGGCTACAATGAGCAGTTCTTC. The encoded protein is CASSLSSGGYNEQFF. The chain carries TRBV5-1 and TRBJ2-1; TRBD2 matches 9 bases. V lost 1 base to trimming and J lost 3 bases; unmatched junction nucleotides: 2. Germline CDR1 and CDR2: SGHRS and YFSETQ. The CDR3 extends over 15 amino acids.

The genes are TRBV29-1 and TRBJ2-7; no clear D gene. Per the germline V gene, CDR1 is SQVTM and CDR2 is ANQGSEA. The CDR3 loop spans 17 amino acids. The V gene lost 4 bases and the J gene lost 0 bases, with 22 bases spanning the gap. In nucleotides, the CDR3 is TGCAGCGTTGTAAGTCCGCGCGCGGCCCTACTCTCCTACGAGCAGTACTTC. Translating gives CSVVSPRAALLSYEQYF.

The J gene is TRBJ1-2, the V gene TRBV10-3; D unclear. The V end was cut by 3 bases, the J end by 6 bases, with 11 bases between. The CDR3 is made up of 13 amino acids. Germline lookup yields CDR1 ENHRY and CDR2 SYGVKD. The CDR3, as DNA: TGTGCCATCAGTGATGATAAGAGGAATGGCTACACCTTC. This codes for CAISDDKRNGYTF.

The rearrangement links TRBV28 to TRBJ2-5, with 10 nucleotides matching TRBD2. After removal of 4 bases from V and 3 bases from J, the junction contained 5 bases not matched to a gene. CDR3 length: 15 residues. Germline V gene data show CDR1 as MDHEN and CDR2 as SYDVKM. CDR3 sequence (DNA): TGTGCCAGCAGTTCCGGACTAGCGGAAAAAGAGACCCAGTACTTC. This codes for CASSSGLAEKETQYF.

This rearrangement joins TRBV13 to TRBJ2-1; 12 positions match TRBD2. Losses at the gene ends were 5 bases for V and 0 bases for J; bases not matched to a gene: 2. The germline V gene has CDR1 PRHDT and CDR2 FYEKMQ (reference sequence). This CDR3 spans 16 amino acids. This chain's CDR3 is CASSETSGSSYNEQFF. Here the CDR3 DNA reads TGTGCCAGCAGCGAGACTAGCGGGAGCTCCTACAATGAGCAGTTCTTC.

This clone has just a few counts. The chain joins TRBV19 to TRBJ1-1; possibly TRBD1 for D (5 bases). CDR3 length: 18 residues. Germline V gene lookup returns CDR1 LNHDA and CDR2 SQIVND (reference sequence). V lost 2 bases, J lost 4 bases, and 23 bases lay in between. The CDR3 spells CASSISLGGAATSTEAFF. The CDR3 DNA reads TGTGCCAGTAGTATAAGTCTGGGCGGGGCCGCGACCAGCACTGAAGCTTTCTTT.

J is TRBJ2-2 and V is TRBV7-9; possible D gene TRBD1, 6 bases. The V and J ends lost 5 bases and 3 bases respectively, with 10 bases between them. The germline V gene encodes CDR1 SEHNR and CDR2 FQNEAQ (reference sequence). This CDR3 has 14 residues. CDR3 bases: TGTGCCAGCAGCCCAGGGGTTTACACCGGGGAGCTGTTTTTT. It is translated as CASSPGVYTGELFF.

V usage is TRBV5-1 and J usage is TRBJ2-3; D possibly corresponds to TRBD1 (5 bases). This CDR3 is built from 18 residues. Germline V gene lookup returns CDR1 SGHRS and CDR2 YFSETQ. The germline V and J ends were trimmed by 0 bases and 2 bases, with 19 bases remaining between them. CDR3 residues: CASSLEGTGQGTTDTQYF. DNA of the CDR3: TGCGCCAGCAGCTTGGAGGGAACCGGACAAGGAACCACAGATACGCAGTATTTT.

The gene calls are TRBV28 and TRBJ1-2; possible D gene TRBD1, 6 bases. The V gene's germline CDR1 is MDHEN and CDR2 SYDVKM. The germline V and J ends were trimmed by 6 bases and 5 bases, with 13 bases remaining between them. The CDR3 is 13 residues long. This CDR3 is CASSREGVYGYTF. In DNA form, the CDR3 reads TGTGCCAGCAGCCGCGAGGGGGTTTATGGCTACACCTTC.

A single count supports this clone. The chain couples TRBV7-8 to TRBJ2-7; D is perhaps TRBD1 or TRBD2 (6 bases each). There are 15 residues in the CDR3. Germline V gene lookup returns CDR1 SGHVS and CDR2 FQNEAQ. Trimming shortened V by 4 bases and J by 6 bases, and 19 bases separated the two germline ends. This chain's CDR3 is CASSSTGTRGGEQYF. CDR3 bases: TGTGCCAGCAGCTCAACAGGGACTCGGGGAGGCGAGCAGTACTTC.

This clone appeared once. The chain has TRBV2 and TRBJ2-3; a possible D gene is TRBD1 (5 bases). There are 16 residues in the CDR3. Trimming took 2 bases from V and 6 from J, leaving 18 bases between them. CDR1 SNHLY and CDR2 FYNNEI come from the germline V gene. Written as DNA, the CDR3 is TGTGCCAGCAGTGAACAGGGCGGCACTTTAGGGGATACGCAGTATTTT. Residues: CASSEQGGTLGDTQYF.

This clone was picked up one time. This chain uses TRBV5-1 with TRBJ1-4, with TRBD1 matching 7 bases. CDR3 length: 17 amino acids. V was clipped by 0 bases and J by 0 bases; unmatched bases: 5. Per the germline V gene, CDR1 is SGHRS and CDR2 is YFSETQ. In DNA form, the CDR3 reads TGCGCCAGCAGCTTGGGACAGGGAAGTTCAACTAATGAAAAACTGTTTTTT. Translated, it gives CASSLGQGSSTNEKLFF. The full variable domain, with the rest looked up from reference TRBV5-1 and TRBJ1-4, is KAGVTQTPRYLIKTRGQQVTLSCSPISGHRSVSWYQQTPGQGLQFLFEYFSETQRNKGNFPGRFSGRQFSNSRSEMNVSTLELGDSALYLCASSLGQGSSTNEKLFFGSGTQLSVL.

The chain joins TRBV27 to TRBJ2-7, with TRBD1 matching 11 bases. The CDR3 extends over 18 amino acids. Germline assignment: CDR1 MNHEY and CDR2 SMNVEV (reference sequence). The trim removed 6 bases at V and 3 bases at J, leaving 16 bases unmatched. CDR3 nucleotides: TGTGCCAGCAGCCAATACCTCGGAACCGGGACAGGGGGCTACGAGCAGTACTTC. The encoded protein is CASSQYLGTGTGGYEQYF.

The CDR3 spells CASRRSTSGYDEQFF. The CDR3 nucleotides read TGTGCCAGCAGGCGGTCGACTAGCGGGTACGATGAGCAGTTCTTC. The chain recombines TRBV2 with TRBJ2-1, with TRBD2 matching 10 bases. The length of the CDR3 is 15 residues. CDR1 is SNHLY, CDR2 FYNNEI, per germline. V lost 6 bases, J lost 8 bases, and 10 bases stayed unmatched. Full variable domain (outside the CDR3, taken from reference TRBV2 and TRBJ2-1): EPEVTQTPSHQVTQMGQEVILRCVPISNHLYFYWYRQILGQKVEFLVSFYNNEISEKSEIFDDQFSVERPDGSNFTLKIRSTKLEDSAMYFCASRRSTSGYDEQFFGPGTRLTVL.

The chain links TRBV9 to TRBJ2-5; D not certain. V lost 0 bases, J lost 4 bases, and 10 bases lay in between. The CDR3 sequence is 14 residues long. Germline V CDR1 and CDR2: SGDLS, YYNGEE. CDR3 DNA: TGTGCCAGCAGCGTAGACCTAGGACGAGAGACCCAGTACTTC. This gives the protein CASSVDLGRETQYF.

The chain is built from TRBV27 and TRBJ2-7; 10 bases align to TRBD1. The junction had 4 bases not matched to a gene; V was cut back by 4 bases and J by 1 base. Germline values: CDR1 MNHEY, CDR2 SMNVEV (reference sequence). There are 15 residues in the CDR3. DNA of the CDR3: TGTGCCAGCAGTTCGAGACAGGGGGCATCCTACGAGCAGTACTTC. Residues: CASSSRQGASYEQYF.

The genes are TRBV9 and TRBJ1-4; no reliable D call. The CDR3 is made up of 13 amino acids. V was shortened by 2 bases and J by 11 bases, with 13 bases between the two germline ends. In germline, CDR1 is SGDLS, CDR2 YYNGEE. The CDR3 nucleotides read TGTGCCAGCAGCGTTACTTCGACGGGGAAACTGTTTTTT. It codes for CASSVTSTGKLFF.

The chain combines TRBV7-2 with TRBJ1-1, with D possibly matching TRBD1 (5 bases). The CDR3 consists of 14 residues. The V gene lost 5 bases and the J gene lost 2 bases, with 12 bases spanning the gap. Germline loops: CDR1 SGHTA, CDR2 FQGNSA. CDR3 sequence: CASSQGRSNTEAFF. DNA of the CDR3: TGTGCCAGCAGCCAGGGACGGAGTAACACTGAAGCTTTCTTT.

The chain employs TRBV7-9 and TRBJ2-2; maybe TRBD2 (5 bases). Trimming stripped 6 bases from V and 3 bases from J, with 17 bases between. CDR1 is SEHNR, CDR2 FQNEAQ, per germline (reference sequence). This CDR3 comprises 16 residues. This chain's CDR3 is CASRPRSGRDTGELFF. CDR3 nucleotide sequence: TGTGCCAGCAGACCTAGGAGCGGAAGGGACACCGGGGAGCTGTTTTTT.

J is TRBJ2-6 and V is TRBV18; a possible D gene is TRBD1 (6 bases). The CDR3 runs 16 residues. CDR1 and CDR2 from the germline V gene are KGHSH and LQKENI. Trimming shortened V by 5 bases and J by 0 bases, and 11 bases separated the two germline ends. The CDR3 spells CASSEQGASGANVLTF. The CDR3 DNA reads TGTGCCAGCTCAGAACAGGGTGCCTCTGGGGCCAACGTCCTGACTTTC.

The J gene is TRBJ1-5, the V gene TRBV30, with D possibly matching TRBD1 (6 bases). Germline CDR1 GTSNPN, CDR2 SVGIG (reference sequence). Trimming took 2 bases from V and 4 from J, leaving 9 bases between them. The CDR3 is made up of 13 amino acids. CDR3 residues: CAWSWTANQPQHF. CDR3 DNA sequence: TGTGCCTGGAGTTGGACAGCAAATCAGCCCCAGCATTTT.

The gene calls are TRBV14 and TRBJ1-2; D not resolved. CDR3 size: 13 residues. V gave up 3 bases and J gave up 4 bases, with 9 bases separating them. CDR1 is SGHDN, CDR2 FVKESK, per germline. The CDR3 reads CASSQAEGYGYTF. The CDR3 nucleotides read TGTGCCAGCAGCCAGGCAGAGGGCTATGGCTACACCTTC.

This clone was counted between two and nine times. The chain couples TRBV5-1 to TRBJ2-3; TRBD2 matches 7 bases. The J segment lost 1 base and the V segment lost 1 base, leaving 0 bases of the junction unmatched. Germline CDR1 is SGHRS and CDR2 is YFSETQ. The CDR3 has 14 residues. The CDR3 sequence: CASSLREGTDTQYF. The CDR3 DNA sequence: TGCGCCAGCAGCTTGCGGGAGGGCACAGATACGCAGTATTTT.

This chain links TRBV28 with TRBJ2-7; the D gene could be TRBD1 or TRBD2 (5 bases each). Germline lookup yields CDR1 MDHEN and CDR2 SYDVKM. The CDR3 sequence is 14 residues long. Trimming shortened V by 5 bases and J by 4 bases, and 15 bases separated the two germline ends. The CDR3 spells CASSAAQGVYEQYF. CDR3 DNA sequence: TGTGCCAGCAGTGCCGCGCAGGGAGTATACGAGCAGTACTTC.

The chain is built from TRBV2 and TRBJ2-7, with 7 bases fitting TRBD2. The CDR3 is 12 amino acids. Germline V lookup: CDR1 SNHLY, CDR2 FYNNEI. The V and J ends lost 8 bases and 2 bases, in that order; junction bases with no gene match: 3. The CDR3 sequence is CASASGAYEQYF. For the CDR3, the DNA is TGTGCCAGCGCTAGCGGAGCCTACGAGCAGTACTTC.